The T cell receptor beta chain described here comes from a study of regulatory T cells in long-lasting Graves disease. Study-wide points: Persistent Graves' patients had lower TCR diversity than newly diagnosed ones. Those with persistent disease had in common more public clonotypes (about 3,000) than new patients (roughly 930).

In its sample, this clonotype was seen many times. The antigen is not known. Time point meaning: newly diagnosed GD, antithyroid drugs for less than 3 months. Following extraction of RNA from PBMCs, that RNA was used to make the TCR library. Sequencing libraries for TCR beta were prepared with iRepertoire HTBI primers and Arm-PCR of CDR3 regions. TCRdb re-called the multiplex PCR reads with MiXCR, one entry per CDR3 protein. The sample carries about 440,000 distinct CDR3 sequences, about a sixth recorded once. V shed 8 bases and J shed 6 bases, with 18 bases lying between them. From germline, CDR1 is KGHSH and CDR2 LQKENI. The CDR3 length is 14 residues. These data are also associated with another study on T cells in Graves' hyperthyroidism and ophthalmopathy. That paper notes: First-round RT-PCR of the TCR CDR3 relied on the HTBI primer set.

The material sequenced was peripheral blood mononuclear cells (PBMCs), taken at new diagnosis, from a patient treated with antithyroid drugs. The sequence was collected from a woman aged 18-29 years with Graves disease. This chain connects TRBV18 to TRBJ2-3; weak D call: TRBD2 (6 bases). CDR3 in DNA: TGTGCCAGCAGTTTAAAAGGCGGGACCGATACGCAGTATTTT. It codes for CASSLKGGTDTQYF.